The rows below give T cell receptor beta chains drawn from one sample of a study of low-dose radiotherapy and immunotherapy resistance in tumors. TCRdb passed the reads through MiXCR, listing each CDR3 protein once. The sample holds about 50,000 distinct CDR3 sequences, approximately 12% seen once. This specimen consisted of PBMCs, obtained before treatment. These receptors were taken from a female donor with ovarian cancer. CDR3s include the opening cysteine and the closing phenylalanine or tryptophan. The D gene is left open where the match is weak. Clone size, where shown, is once, few, many, or a class for clones that have expanded.

d_call: TRBD2; j_call: TRBJ2-7; v_call: TRBV7-8; clone_size: many; cdr3_nt: TGTGCCAGCAGCTTACTAGCGGGGGTATACGAGCAGTACTTC; cdr3_aa: CASSLLAGVYEQYF
d_call: -; j_call: TRBJ2-3; v_call: TRBV7-9; clone_size: many; cdr3_nt: TGTGCCAGCAGCCCACCTCCGCCCTCGACTAGCACAGATACGCAGTATTTT; cdr3_aa: CASSPPPPSTSTDTQYF
d_call: -; j_call: TRBJ2-5; v_call: TRBV20-1; clone_size: -; cdr3_nt: TGCAGTGCTAGGAACATGGGGGAGACCCAGTACTTC; cdr3_aa: CSARNMGETQYF
d_call: -; j_call: TRBJ2-3; v_call: TRBV6-6; clone_size: -; cdr3_nt: TGTGCCAGCAGTTACCTCCGGGGTGATACGCAGTATTTT; cdr3_aa: CASSYLRGDTQYF
d_call: -; j_call: TRBJ1-1; v_call: TRBV10-1; clone_size: many; cdr3_nt: TGCGCCAGCAGTGGTCAGAGTGGCACTGAAGCTTTCTTT; cdr3_aa: CASSGQSGTEAFF
d_call: TRBD1; j_call: TRBJ1-2; v_call: TRBV12-3/TRBV12-4; clone_size: many; cdr3_nt: TGTGCCAGCAGTACTAAAACAGGGGGCTATGGCTACACCTTC; cdr3_aa: CASSTKTGGYGYTF
d_call: -; j_call: TRBJ1-1; v_call: TRBV20-1; clone_size: many; cdr3_nt: TGCAGTGCCGAAGGTCGTGGCACTGAAGCTTTCTTT; cdr3_aa: CSAEGRGTEAFF
d_call: TRBD1; j_call: TRBJ1-1; v_call: TRBV5-1; clone_size: many; cdr3_nt: TGCGCCAGCAGCTTGGAGGGGACAGGGGTGAACACTGAAGCTTTCTTT; cdr3_aa: CASSLEGTGVNTEAFF
d_call: -; j_call: TRBJ2-7; v_call: TRBV30; clone_size: many; cdr3_nt: TGTGCCTGGAGTGAGCAGGGGAGGGAGCAGTACTTC; cdr3_aa: CAWSEQGREQYF
d_call: -; j_call: TRBJ2-7; v_call: TRBV6-1; clone_size: many; cdr3_nt: TGTGCCAGCAGCCCCAGGGGCAGGTCCTACGAGCAGTACTTC; cdr3_aa: CASSPRGRSYEQYF
d_call: -; j_call: TRBJ1-1; v_call: TRBV5-1; clone_size: many; cdr3_nt: TGCGCCAGCAGCTTCGCGAACACTGAAGCTTTCTTT; cdr3_aa: CASSFANTEAFF
d_call: -; j_call: TRBJ2-7; v_call: TRBV6-2/TRBV6-3; clone_size: medium-sized; cdr3_nt: TGTGCCAGCAGTTACTCTTGGAGGGACCAATACGAGCAGTACTTC; cdr3_aa: CASSYSWRDQYEQYF
d_call: -; j_call: TRBJ1-1; v_call: TRBV13; clone_size: many; cdr3_nt: TGTGCCAGCAGCTTCGGGGATGAAGCTTTCTTT; cdr3_aa: CASSFGDEAFF
d_call: -; j_call: TRBJ2-1; v_call: TRBV18; clone_size: many; cdr3_nt: TGTGCCAGCTCACCAACTATGGGGGCTGAGCAGTTCTTC; cdr3_aa: CASSPTMGAEQFF
d_call: TRBD2; j_call: TRBJ2-7; v_call: TRBV7-3; clone_size: many; cdr3_nt: TGTGCCAGCAGGGTACGGGACCGCGGGACTAGCGGGAGGGCCTACGAGCAGTACTTC; cdr3_aa: CASRVRDRGTSGRAYEQYF
d_call: TRBD1; j_call: TRBJ2-7; v_call: TRBV12-5; clone_size: many; cdr3_nt: TGTGCTAGTGGTTTGGACAGGGGCTACGAGCAGTACTTC; cdr3_aa: CASGLDRGYEQYF
d_call: -; j_call: TRBJ1-5; v_call: TRBV5-6; clone_size: many; cdr3_nt: TGTGCCAGCAGCAAACAGGGTCAGCCCCAGCATTTT; cdr3_aa: CASSKQGQPQHF
d_call: TRBD1; j_call: TRBJ1-2; v_call: TRBV7-9; clone_size: many; cdr3_nt: TGTGCCAGCAGCACCGGGACAGTTGATGGCTACACCTTC; cdr3_aa: CASSTGTVDGYTF
d_call: -; j_call: TRBJ1-1; v_call: TRBV28; clone_size: few; cdr3_nt: TGTGCCAGCAGTCCCGGGGCGGAAGCTTTCTTT; cdr3_aa: CASSPGAEAFF
d_call: -; j_call: TRBJ2-7; v_call: TRBV10-3; clone_size: many; cdr3_nt: TGTGCCATCAGTGATTTTGGCAGCGTCGAGCAGTACTTC; cdr3_aa: CAISDFGSVEQYF
d_call: TRBD1; j_call: TRBJ2-7; v_call: TRBV6-1; clone_size: many; cdr3_nt: TGTGCCAGCAGTGAAAAAGGATGGGGACAGGGGGCCTACGAGCAGTACTTC; cdr3_aa: CASSEKGWGQGAYEQYF
d_call: TRBD2; j_call: TRBJ2-3; v_call: TRBV20-1; clone_size: many; cdr3_nt: TGCAGTGCTAGACCACGACTAGCGGCTAGCACAGATACGCAGTATTTT; cdr3_aa: CSARPRLAASTDTQYF
d_call: -; j_call: TRBJ1-1; v_call: TRBV7-9; clone_size: many; cdr3_nt: TGTGCCAGCAGCTTAGGGGGGTTGAACACTGAAGCTTTCTTT; cdr3_aa: CASSLGGLNTEAFF
d_call: TRBD2; j_call: TRBJ2-1; v_call: TRBV6-2/TRBV6-3; clone_size: many; cdr3_nt: TGTGCCAGCACCCGACTAGCGGGGGGGCAGGGAGAGCAGTTCTTC; cdr3_aa: CASTRLAGGQGEQFF
d_call: TRBD2; j_call: TRBJ2-1; v_call: TRBV7-3; clone_size: many; cdr3_nt: TGTGCCAGCAGCCCCCGGACTAGCGGGAGGTACAATGAGCAGTTCTTC; cdr3_aa: CASSPRTSGRYNEQFF
d_call: -; j_call: TRBJ2-7; v_call: TRBV6-2/TRBV6-3; clone_size: many; cdr3_nt: TGTGCCAGCAGACTCGACGGGAACTCCTACGAGCAGTACTTC; cdr3_aa: CASRLDGNSYEQYF
d_call: -; j_call: TRBJ2-5; v_call: TRBV29-1; clone_size: -; cdr3_nt: TGCAGCCCGTGGGACCAAGAGACCCAGTACTTC; cdr3_aa: CSPWDQETQYF
d_call: TRBD2; j_call: TRBJ2-3; v_call: TRBV6-4; clone_size: many; cdr3_nt: TGTGCCAGCAGTGACTCGATAGCGGGGGTAGATACGCAGTATTTT; cdr3_aa: CASSDSIAGVDTQYF
d_call: TRBD1; j_call: TRBJ1-2; v_call: TRBV3-1; clone_size: many; cdr3_nt: TGTGCCAGCAGTCCCCGGACAGGAGCCTCATTCTATGGCTACACCTTC; cdr3_aa: CASSPRTGASFYGYTF
d_call: -; j_call: TRBJ2-7; v_call: TRBV10-2; clone_size: many; cdr3_nt: TGCGCCAGCAGTGAGTCGAGGTGGTCCGAGCAGTACTTC; cdr3_aa: CASSESRWSEQYF
d_call: TRBD1; j_call: TRBJ2-7; v_call: TRBV5-4; clone_size: many; cdr3_nt: TGTGCCAGCAGCTTAACAGGGGGCCGCTACGAGCAGTACTTC; cdr3_aa: CASSLTGGRYEQYF
d_call: -; j_call: TRBJ2-7; v_call: TRBV29-1; clone_size: many; cdr3_nt: TGCAGCGTTGAACTTGGGCCAGCATCCTACGAGCAGTACTTC; cdr3_aa: CSVELGPASYEQYF
d_call: -; j_call: TRBJ2-1; v_call: TRBV5-1; clone_size: -; cdr3_nt: TGTGCCAGCAGCTTGTTCGGGACCAGCTCCTACAATGAGCAGTTCTTC; cdr3_aa: CASSLFGTSSYNEQFF
d_call: -; j_call: TRBJ1-1; v_call: TRBV7-8; clone_size: many; cdr3_nt: TGTGCCAGCAGCTTAGTAGGCAGATACAACACTGAAGCTTTCTTT; cdr3_aa: CASSLVGRYNTEAFF
d_call: TRBD2; j_call: TRBJ2-3; v_call: TRBV27; clone_size: many; cdr3_nt: TGTGCCAGCAGACAATCGGGGGGGCGGAGCACAGATACGCAGTATTTT; cdr3_aa: CASRQSGGRSTDTQYF
d_call: -; j_call: TRBJ2-5; v_call: TRBV24-1; clone_size: many; cdr3_nt: TGTGCCACCAGTGATCGACCGGACTCTTTCCAAGAGACCCAGTACTTC; cdr3_aa: CATSDRPDSFQETQYF
d_call: -; j_call: TRBJ2-7; v_call: TRBV21-1; clone_size: many; cdr3_nt: TGTGCCAGCAGCAAATCGGGTCTCGTTAGGGGTCCCTACGAGCAGTACTTC; cdr3_aa: CASSKSGLVRGPYEQYF
d_call: -; j_call: TRBJ2-1; v_call: TRBV11-3; clone_size: many; cdr3_nt: TGTGCCAGCAGCACCACGACAGGAAACTACAATGAGCAGTTCTTC; cdr3_aa: CASSTTTGNYNEQFF
d_call: TRBD2; j_call: TRBJ2-5; v_call: TRBV7-2; clone_size: many; cdr3_nt: TGTGCCAGCAGCTTAGCGGGCTGGGGCGGGGGGCCCCAAGAGACCCAGTACTTC; cdr3_aa: CASSLAGWGGGPQETQYF
d_call: TRBD2; j_call: TRBJ2-1; v_call: TRBV7-2; clone_size: many; cdr3_nt: TGTGCCAGCAGCCTTACCGGGACTAGCGGGAGTGGGTCCTACAATGAGCAGTTCTTC; cdr3_aa: CASSLTGTSGSGSYNEQFF
d_call: -; j_call: TRBJ2-7; v_call: TRBV5-1; clone_size: many; cdr3_nt: TGCGCCAGCAGCTTGGCGGGTGCCACCTACGAGCAGTACTTC; cdr3_aa: CASSLAGATYEQYF
d_call: TRBD1; j_call: TRBJ1-2; v_call: TRBV7-2; clone_size: many; cdr3_nt: TGTGCCAGCAGCTATCGGGACAGTACTTATGGCTACACCTTC; cdr3_aa: CASSYRDSTYGYTF
d_call: -; j_call: TRBJ2-7; v_call: TRBV20-1; clone_size: many; cdr3_nt: TGCAGTGCTAGAGGCCAGGGGTACGGCTACGAGCAGTACTTC; cdr3_aa: CSARGQGYGYEQYF
d_call: -; j_call: TRBJ2-3; v_call: TRBV5-1; clone_size: many; cdr3_nt: TGCGCCAGCAGCTTGGCCCCGGGCGGGGTAGATACGCAGTATTTT; cdr3_aa: CASSLAPGGVDTQYF
d_call: TRBD1; j_call: TRBJ2-7; v_call: TRBV30; clone_size: many; cdr3_nt: TGTGCCTGGGGGGACAGAGACTACGAGCAGTACTTC; cdr3_aa: CAWGDRDYEQYF
d_call: -; j_call: TRBJ1-6; v_call: TRBV10-3; clone_size: medium-sized; cdr3_nt: TGTGCCACCTCGCCGAGACAGACATTTTATTCACCCCTCCACTTT; cdr3_aa: CATSPRQTFYSPLHF
d_call: -; j_call: TRBJ2-1; v_call: TRBV20-1; clone_size: many; cdr3_nt: TGCAGTGCTCTAAGGGTGGGAGGCCACCCGAATGAGCAGTTCTTC; cdr3_aa: CSALRVGGHPNEQFF
d_call: -; j_call: TRBJ2-3; v_call: TRBV7-2; clone_size: many; cdr3_nt: TGTGCCAGCAGCGCAAGTCCCGGGACTCCAACGCAGTATTTT; cdr3_aa: CASSASPGTPTQYF
d_call: -; j_call: TRBJ2-1; v_call: TRBV2; clone_size: -; cdr3_nt: TGTGCCAGCAGTTACAGTGGTGAGCAGTTCTTC; cdr3_aa: CASSYSGEQFF
d_call: TRBD1; j_call: TRBJ2-1; v_call: TRBV5-8; clone_size: many; cdr3_nt: TGTGCCAGCAGCTTGGTCTGGGACAGGGGTTTCTTC; cdr3_aa: CASSLVWDRGFF
d_call: -; j_call: TRBJ2-7; v_call: TRBV27; clone_size: many; cdr3_nt: TGTGCCAGCAGCCTTGTCCGTCCGGGACAAACCTCCTACGAGCAGTACTTC; cdr3_aa: CASSLVRPGQTSYEQYF
d_call: -; j_call: TRBJ2-7; v_call: TRBV7-3; clone_size: many; cdr3_nt: TGTGCCAGCAGCTTAACCCCGGACAGTGGCTACGAGCAGTACTTC; cdr3_aa: CASSLTPDSGYEQYF
d_call: -; j_call: TRBJ2-3; v_call: TRBV10-3; clone_size: many; cdr3_nt: TGTGCCATCAGTGATGGACGGGACAAGAATACGCAGTATTTT; cdr3_aa: CAISDGRDKNTQYF
d_call: -; j_call: TRBJ1-2; v_call: TRBV4-1; clone_size: -; cdr3_nt: TGCGCCAGCAGCCAAGAAGGGCTTTTAGGTGGCTACACCTTC; cdr3_aa: CASSQEGLLGGYTF